What follows are 26 T cell receptor beta chains derived from one specimen sequenced in a study of blood T cell repertoires in COVID-19. The protocol was immunoSEQ multiplex PCR, while the TCRdb copy is restricted to in-frame clones and leaves out a portion. The sample has more than 95,000 clones, about 90% seen once. The specimen was peripheral blood. These receptor sequences come from a man in his fifties with acute or convalescent COVID-19.

Here the CDR3 reads CASSQVTSSYNEQFF. CDR3 DNA sequence: TGTGCCAGCAGCCAGGTTACAAGCTCCTACAATGAGCAGTTCTTC. This chain connects TRBV11-2 to TRBJ2-1, with D unclear. Germline CDR1 and CDR2: SGHAT and FQNNGV. This CDR3 has 15 residues. The V end lost 5 bases, the J end lost 0 bases, and 11 bases lay between the germline ends.

The chain uses TRBV7-9 and TRBJ2-1, with 7 bases that match TRBD2. CDR1 is SEHNR and CDR2 is FQNEAQ in the germline V gene (reference sequence). V shed 5 bases, J shed 5 bases, and the junction held 12 bases outside the gene matches. This CDR3 is 16 amino acids long. CDR3 nucleotide sequence: TGTGCCAGCAGCCATCCTCCGGGACTACCCAACAATGAGCAGTTCTTC. Residues: CASSHPPGLPNNEQFF.

The rearrangement uses TRBV4-1 and TRBJ2-7; 11 bases fit TRBD2. The CDR3 is 15 amino acids. The junction had 5 bases not matched to a gene; V was cut back by 4 bases and J by 3 bases. Looked up from germline, CDR1 is MGHRA and CDR2 is YSYEKL. In nucleotides, the CDR3 is TGCGCCAGCAGCCGAACCGGGACTAGCGGCTACGAGCAGTACTTC. Its protein product is CASSRTGTSGYEQYF.

The V and J genes are TRBV9 and TRBJ2-3; 9 bases are a match to TRBD2. With V trimmed by 4 bases and J by 1 base, 4 bases remained unmatched. Per germline, CDR1 SGDLS and CDR2 YYNGEE. This CDR3 region has 15 residues. In DNA, the CDR3 is TGTGCCAGCAGCACCCGGACTAGCGGCACAGATACGCAGTATTTT. It is translated as CASSTRTSGTDTQYF.

The rearrangement joins TRBV7-4 to TRBJ1-3; D uncertain. V lost 5 bases and J 3 bases, leaving 14 bases between the germline ends. This CDR3 has 15 residues. The germline CDR1 and CDR2 sequences are SGHVT and SQSDAQ. The CDR3 nucleotides read TGTGCCAGCAGCCCCGGCCCCGCGGGTGGAAACACCATATATTTT. Translating gives CASSPGPAGGNTIYF.

The gene calls are TRBV11-2 and TRBJ2-1, with 8 bases fitting TRBD2. V trimming: 3 bases; J trimming: 15 bases; junction bases outside the gene matches: 13. The CDR3 spans 14 residues. The V gene's germline CDR1 is SGHAT and CDR2 FQNNGV. CDR3 loop: CASSFGFATSETFF. The CDR3 coding sequence is TGTGCCAGCAGCTTCGGGTTTGCGACTAGCGAGACGTTCTTC.

This clone was seen a single time. This chain uses TRBV5-1 with TRBJ1-1; D may be TRBD1 (5 bases). Between the trimmed V and J ends, which lost 9 bases and 3 bases, there was a span of 15 bases. Germline CDR1 reads SGHRS; CDR2 reads YFSETQ. The CDR3 totals 13 residues. The DNA for the CDR3 is TGCGCCACCCAAGGGGAGGGCGACACTGAAGCTTTCTTT. Translation gives CATQGEGDTEAFF.

The gene calls are TRBV24-1 and TRBJ2-1, with 9 bases fitting TRBD2. The V and J ends lost 2 bases and 4 bases, in that order; junction bases with no gene match: 5. The CDR3 is 16 residues long. From germline, CDR1 is KGHDR and CDR2 SFDVKD. CDR3 in DNA: TGTGCCACCAGTGATTCTGCGGGAGGGCGATACAATGAGCAGTTCTTC. This gives the protein CATSDSAGGRYNEQFF.

The V and J genes are TRBV10-3 and TRBJ1-1; no definite D call. The germline V and J ends were trimmed by 6 bases and 3 bases, with 5 bases remaining between them. This CDR3 region has 11 residues. Germline V gene sequence: CDR1 ENHRY, CDR2 SYGVKD. CDR3 region: CAISGDTEAFF. DNA of the CDR3: TGTGCCATCAGCGGGGACACTGAAGCTTTCTTT.

This rearrangement joins TRBV7-9 to TRBJ2-3, with D uncertain. Germline V gene lookup returns CDR1 SEHNR and CDR2 FQNEAQ (reference sequence). There are 14 residues in the CDR3. Trimming cost V 5 bases and J 3 bases, with 12 bases left between them. As DNA, the CDR3 is TGTGCCAGCAGCCCCACCCTAGTTACAGATACGCAGTATTTT. Translation gives CASSPTLVTDTQYF.

This chain links TRBV13 with TRBJ2-5, with 8 bases matching TRBD1. Trimming at V came to 4 bases and at J to 5 bases, leaving 3 bases not matched to a gene. Germline loops: CDR1 PRHDT, CDR2 FYEKMQ (reference sequence). The CDR3 sequence is 13 residues long. The CDR3 protein is CASSYRTGETQYF. The DNA for the CDR3 is TGTGCCAGCAGCTACCGGACAGGGGAGACCCAGTACTTC.

The chain is built from TRBV28 and TRBJ2-1; 13 nucleotides align to TRBD2. The CDR3 length is 15 residues. Germline values: CDR1 MDHEN, CDR2 SYDVKM. Trimming at V came to 4 bases and at J to 7 bases, leaving 4 bases not matched to a gene. CDR3 sequence: CASSSGTSGNNEQFF. In DNA, the CDR3 is TGTGCCAGCAGTTCCGGGACTAGCGGGAATAATGAGCAGTTCTTC.

The J gene is TRBJ2-1, the V gene TRBV10-1; 10 nucleotides line up with TRBD1. CDR1 is WNHNN, CDR2 SYGVQD, per germline (reference sequence). The CDR3 length is 14 residues. With 6 bases clipped from V and 10 bases from J, the junction kept 9 bases outside the gene matches. CDR3 in DNA: TGCGCCAGCAGACCGGGACAGGGGACCCAAGAGCAGTTCTTC. This sequence encodes CASRPGQGTQEQFF.

This chain uses TRBV4-2 with TRBJ2-1; 10 nucleotides agree with TRBD1. The ends lost 1 base at V and 8 bases at J; junction bases unmatched: 5. Germline lookup yields CDR1 LGHNA and CDR2 YNFKEQ. CDR3 length equals 15 residues. CDR3 in DNA: TGTGCCAGCAGCCAAGGACAGGGGGCGCCCGATGAGCAGTTCTTC. Protein sequence: CASSQGQGAPDEQFF.

V gene TRBV6-2 or TRBV6-3 combines with J gene TRBJ2-2; TRBD1 matches 7 bases. Germline V gene data show CDR1 as MNHEY and CDR2 as SVGEGT. The CDR3 sequence is 13 residues long. The V segment lost 6 bases and the J segment 6 bases; nucleotides outside the gene matches: 4. CDR3 loop: CASSPTGAGELFF. The CDR3 region has the DNA TGTGCCAGCAGCCCTACAGGGGCCGGGGAGCTGTTTTTT.

This clone was seen a single time. The rearrangement joins TRBV28 to TRBJ2-1, with 14 positions matching TRBD2. This CDR3 has 16 residues. V lost 5 bases and J lost 9; bases outside the gene matches: 9. Germline V gene lookup returns CDR1 MDHEN and CDR2 SYDVKM. The CDR3 region is CASSTPTSGRAAEQFF. The CDR3 region has the DNA TGTGCCAGCAGTACACCGACTAGCGGGAGGGCCGCTGAGCAGTTCTTC. Together with reference TRBV28 and TRBJ2-1, the CDR3 gives the full variable domain: DVKVTQSSRYLVKRTGEKVFLECVQDMDHENMFWYRQDPGLGLRLIYFSYDVKMKEKGDIPEGYSVSREKKERFSLILESASTNQTSMYLCASSTPTSGRAAEQFFGPGTRLTVL.

The CDR3 DNA reads TGTGCCAGCAGTTTAGGAGGTGAGCAGTTCTTC. It specifies CASSLGGEQFF. The rearrangement links TRBV28 to TRBJ2-1, with D perhaps matching TRBD2 (5 bases). This CDR3 comprises 11 residues. With 2 bases removed from V and 9 bases from J, the gap between germline ends came to 5 bases. The germline V gene encodes CDR1 MDHEN and CDR2 SYDVKM. The full variable domain, in which reference TRBV28 and TRBJ2-1 provide the parts outside the CDR3, is DVKVTQSSRYLVKRTGEKVFLECVQDMDHENMFWYRQDPGLGLRLIYFSYDVKMKEKGDIPEGYSVSREKKERFSLILESASTNQTSMYLCASSLGGEQFFGPGTRLTVL.

V gene TRBV19 combines with J gene TRBJ1-6, with D possibly matching TRBD1 (6 bases). The CDR3 is 15 residues long. Trimming left V 10 bases short and J 5 bases short, with 18 bases between. From germline, CDR1 is LNHDA and CDR2 SQIVND (reference sequence). The CDR3 loop is CATTSGRGNNSPLHF. Here the CDR3 DNA reads TGTGCCACCACCAGCGGGAGGGGGAATAATTCACCCCTCCACTTT.

The chain combines TRBV19 with TRBJ2-2, with D perhaps matching TRBD2 (5 bases). Germline CDR1 is LNHDA and CDR2 is SQIVND (reference sequence). The germline V and J ends were trimmed by 8 bases and 7 bases, with 5 bases remaining between them. The CDR3 extends over 10 amino acids. The CDR3 bases are TGTGCCAGTGGAGGCGGGGAGCTGTTTTTT. Translating gives CASGGGELFF.

The chain uses TRBV7-2 and TRBJ2-3; 11 positions agree with TRBD2. The CDR3 has 17 residues. The germline gives CDR1 SGHTA, CDR2 FQGNSA. The V and J ends lost 3 bases and 8 bases, in that order; junction bases with no gene match: 13. CDR3 nucleotide sequence: TGTGCCAGCAGCTTCGACGTAGCGGGAGGGGGGCGCGCTACGCAGTATTTT. Encoded protein: CASSFDVAGGGRATQYF.

The V call is TRBV5-6, the J call TRBJ2-7; D may be TRBD2 (5 bases). V shed 7 bases and J shed 2 bases, with 10 bases lying between them. This CDR3 has 12 amino acids. CDR1 and CDR2 (germline): SGHDT, YYEEEE. CDR3 loop: CASGSGAYEQYF. The CDR3 bases are TGTGCCAGCGGAAGCGGTGCCTACGAGCAGTACTTC. Using reference TRBV5-6 and TRBJ2-7 for the parts outside the CDR3, the full variable domain is DAGVTQSPTHLIKTRGQQVTLRCSPKSGHDTVSWYQQALGQGPQFIFQYYEEEERQRGNFPDRFSGHQFPNYSSELNVNALLLGDSALYLCASGSGAYEQYFGPGTRLTVT.

The sample holds a few counts of this clone. This chain uses TRBV12-3 or TRBV12-4 with TRBJ2-3; the D is unclear. Deletions cut 6 bases from V and 1 base from J, with 5 bases between. This CDR3 spans 12 amino acids. The CDR3: CASSRGTDTQYF. The CDR3 DNA reads as TGTGCCAGCAGCCGAGGCACAGATACGCAGTATTTT.

The rearrangement links TRBV30 to TRBJ1-2; D ambiguous. The CDR3 totals 13 residues. V lost 4 bases to trimming and J lost 2 bases, with 11 bases between them. Germline V gene lookup returns CDR1 GTSNPN and CDR2 SVGIG (reference sequence). CDR3 coding DNA: TGTGCCTGGAAACGAGGGCGGAACTATGGCTACACCTTC. Protein product: CAWKRGRNYGYTF.

This clone was picked up one time. The chain couples TRBV6-1 to TRBJ1-3; no definite D call. V lost 1 base and J 4 bases, leaving 11 bases between the germline ends. The CDR3 length is 15 residues. The germline V gene has CDR1 MNHNS and CDR2 SASEGT. CDR3 nucleotide sequence: TGTGCCAGCAGTGAAGTGTCGGGAGGGGGAAACACCATATATTTT. Translated, it gives CASSEVSGGGNTIYF.

J is TRBJ1-2 and V is TRBV6-1; TRBD1 matches at 7 bases. Trimming removed 2 bases from V and 4 bases from J; junction bases left unmatched: 7. Germline CDR1 MNHNS, CDR2 SASEGT. This CDR3 spans 15 amino acids. CDR3 loop: CASSEQQGSGYGYTF. The CDR3, as DNA: TGTGCCAGCAGTGAACAACAGGGGTCAGGCTATGGCTACACCTTC.

V and J are TRBV27 and TRBJ1-5; possible D gene TRBD1, 5 bases. Trimming shortened V by 3 bases and J by 1 base, and 19 bases separated the two germline ends. The CDR3 totals 18 residues. CDR1 and CDR2 from the germline V gene are MNHEY and SMNVEV (reference sequence). The CDR3 coding sequence is TGTGCCAGCAGTTTGGGGGGGTTGAGGGTCATAAGCAATCAGCCCCAGCATTTT. This sequence encodes CASSLGGLRVISNQPQHF.